The 2 T cell receptor beta chains listed next were all sequenced from one sample in a study of T cell clones after liver transplantation. Profiled with immunoSEQ multiplex PCR; TCRdb holds only in-frame clones, not every one. The sample has 40,000 to 55,000 clones; more than 65% are singletons. The source material was CD4+ T cells from blood, sampled around 4.5 years after liver transplant. These receptors all stem from a human patient who received a liver transplant. Some T cells may have originated in the graft donor.

The V gene is TRBV10-3, the J gene TRBJ1-1; possible D gene TRBD1, 5 bases. The CDR3 loop spans 15 amino acids. Germline loops: CDR1 ENHRY, CDR2 SYGVKD. V was cut by 5 bases and J by 1 base, with 14 bases left in between. CDR3 in DNA: TGTGCCATCAGTTCGATGGGGGGATGGAACACTGAAGCTTTCTTT. Its protein is CAISSMGGWNTEAFF.

The V gene is TRBV30, the J gene TRBJ2-3; 8 bases line up with TRBD1. CDR3 length: 13 amino acids. Trimming took 5 bases from V and 4 from J; bases not matched to a gene: 5. Germline CDR1 and CDR2: GTSNPN and SVGIG (reference sequence). DNA of the CDR3: TGTGCCTGGGATCAGGGGGCCGCAGATACGCAGTATTTT. Protein: CAWDQGAADTQYF.